This T cell receptor beta chain was obtained from a study of blood T cell repertoires in COVID-19. At the level of the study: The study drew acute and convalescent COVID-19 samples from the United States, Italy and Spain.

V was trimmed by 3 bases and J by 0 bases, leaving 9 bases between them. The CDR3 contains 15 residues. Germline V gene data show CDR1 as MGHDK and CDR2 as SYGVNS. This clone was picked up a small number of times. In the authors' workflow: From reference gene primer amplification, estimates of nucleated cell counts were derived. Assay used: immunoSEQ multiplex PCR; TCRdb lists only in-frame clones, some missing. That table is the source of V, J and clone size, and D and trimming were worked out from the DNA. The table shows some 300,000 clones, with more than 75% occurring only once. The chain employs TRBV25-1 and TRBJ1-5, with D perhaps matching TRBD1 (5 bases). The sequenced material came from peripheral blood. The sequence was obtained from a man aged 65 to 85 with acute or convalescent COVID-19. CDR3 sequence: CASSEPGPSNQPQHF. CDR3 sequence (DNA): TGTGCCAGCAGTGAGCCAGGGCCTAGCAATCAGCCCCAGCATTTT.